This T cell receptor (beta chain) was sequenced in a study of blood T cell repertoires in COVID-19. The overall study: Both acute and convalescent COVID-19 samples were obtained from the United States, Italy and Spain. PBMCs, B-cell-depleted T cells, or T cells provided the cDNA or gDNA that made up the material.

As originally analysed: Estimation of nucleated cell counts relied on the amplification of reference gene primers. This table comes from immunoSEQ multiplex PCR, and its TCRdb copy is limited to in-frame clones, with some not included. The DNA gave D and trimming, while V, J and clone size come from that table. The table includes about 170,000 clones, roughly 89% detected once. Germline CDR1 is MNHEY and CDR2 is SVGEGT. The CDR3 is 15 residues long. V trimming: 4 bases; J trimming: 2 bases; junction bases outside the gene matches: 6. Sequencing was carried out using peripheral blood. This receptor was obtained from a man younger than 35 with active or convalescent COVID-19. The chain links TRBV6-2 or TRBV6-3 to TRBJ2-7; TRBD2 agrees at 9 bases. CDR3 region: CASSLNSGGPYEQYF. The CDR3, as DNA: TGTGCCAGCAGTTTAAATAGCGGGGGTCCCTACGAGCAGTACTTC.